This passage covers 19 T cell receptor beta chains from one sample sequenced in a study of T cell repertoires in cytomegalovirus infection. TCRdb processed the reads anew with MiXCR; each CDR3 protein has one entry. The table shows about 230,000 distinct CDR3 sequences, with roughly 20% occurring only once. Specimen: CD8+ T cells from PBMCs. These receptors were taken from a human donor in good health (CMV status not recorded). Some clones in this sample may be carry-over from other donors' samples.

The sample holds many counts of this clonotype. The chain uses TRBV7-9 and TRBJ1-1; no reliable D call. V lost 3 bases to trimming and J lost 8 bases, with 7 bases between them. This CDR3 has 11 residues. Per the germline V gene, CDR1 is SEHNR and CDR2 is FQNEAQ (reference sequence). CDR3 sequence: CASSFEGEAFF. The CDR3 bases are TGTGCCAGCAGCTTTGAAGGGGAAGCTTTCTTT. Full variable domain (rest looked up from reference TRBV7-9 and TRBJ1-1): DTGVSQNPRHKITKRGQNVTFRCDPISEHNRLYWYRQTLGQGPEFLTYFQNEAQLEKSRLLSDRFSAERPKGSFSTLEIQRTEQGDSAMYLCASSFEGEAFFGQGTRLTVV.

The chain couples TRBV5-6 to TRBJ2-5; 9 bases are shared with TRBD2. The V segment lost 0 bases and the J segment 3 bases; nucleotides outside the gene matches: 3. Per germline, CDR1 SGHDT and CDR2 YYEEEE. The CDR3 consists of 15 residues. CDR3 coding DNA: TGTGCCAGCAGCTTGGGGTCTAGCGGGGAAGAGACCCAGTACTTC. Translating gives CASSLGSSGEETQYF.

The chain employs TRBV6-6 and TRBJ1-2; no clear D gene. The CDR3 is made up of 13 amino acids. Between the trimmed V and J ends, which lost 2 bases and 4 bases, there was a span of 8 bases. CDR1 and CDR2 (germline): MNHNY, SVGAGI (reference sequence). CDR3 DNA: TGTGCCAGCAGTTACGCAGCCGGCTATGGCTACACCTTC. Translated: CASSYAAGYGYTF.

This clonotype was picked up a small number of times. The chain couples TRBV28 to TRBJ2-7; perhaps TRBD1 as D (5 bases). V was trimmed by 4 bases and J by 5 bases, leaving 15 bases between them. Germline V gives CDR1 MDHEN, CDR2 SYDVKM. This CDR3 is built from 14 residues. Here the CDR3 reads CASSSRQPPHEQYF. CDR3 nucleotides: TGTGCCAGCAGTTCCCGACAGCCCCCTCACGAGCAGTACTTC.

This clonotype occurred a few times. The gene calls are TRBV10-3 and TRBJ2-6, with D unclear. Germline lookup yields CDR1 ENHRY and CDR2 SYGVKD. The CDR3 is 15 amino acids. Trimming cost V 5 bases and J 0 bases, with 8 bases left between them. DNA for the CDR3: TGTGCCATCAGTACGAAGGCCTCTGGGGCCAACGTCCTGACTTTC. Amino acid sequence: CAISTKASGANVLTF.

This clonotype was detected only a few times. Written as DNA, the CDR3 is TGTGCCAGTAGTATTGACAGGAGCGGGTTTACTGAAGCTTTCTTT. Amino acids: CASSIDRSGFTEAFF. This sequence joins TRBV19 and TRBJ1-1, with a weak D call TRBD1 (6 bases). The CDR3 length is 15 residues. Germline V gene sequence: CDR1 LNHDA, CDR2 SQIVND (reference sequence). V was clipped by 3 bases and J by 5 bases, with 16 bases between them.

The table lists this clonotype with many counts. V gene TRBV5-4 combines with J gene TRBJ2-1; D remains ambiguous. V was shortened by 1 base and J by 4 bases, with 9 bases between the two germline ends. Per germline, CDR1 SGHNT and CDR2 YYREEE (reference sequence). The CDR3 length is 14 residues. CDR3 DNA sequence: TGTGCCAGCAGCTTGAGCGAGACTTACAATGAGCAGTTCTTC. This gives the protein CASSLSETYNEQFF.

V and J are TRBV15 and TRBJ1-2, with a tentative D call TRBD1 (5 bases). With 4 bases removed from V and 4 bases from J, the gap between germline ends came to 16 bases. The CDR3 sequence is 15 residues long. CDR1 LNHNV and CDR2 YYDKDF come from the germline V gene (reference sequence). CDR3 coding DNA: TGTGCCACCAGCACAGTCCCCAGGGCCTTCTATGGCTACACCTTC. It encodes CATSTVPRAFYGYTF.

This clonotype has just a few counts. The V gene is TRBV6-5, the J gene TRBJ2-4; no clear D gene. The V end was cut by 7 bases, the J end by 6 bases, with 16 bases between. There are 14 residues in the CDR3. Germline assignment: CDR1 MNHEY and CDR2 SVGAGI. In DNA form, the CDR3 reads TGTGCCAGCACTCACACTGGCAGAGGAAACATTCAGTACTTC. Its protein product is CASTHTGRGNIQYF.

This clonotype occurred many times. The chain combines TRBV28 with TRBJ2-5, with a possible D match to TRBD2 (7 bases). Deletions cut 6 bases from V and 5 bases from J, with 19 bases between. CDR3 length: 15 amino acids. Germline V gene data show CDR1 as MDHEN and CDR2 as SYDVKM. CDR3 in amino acids: CASSPLTGGAETQYF. In DNA, the CDR3 is TGTGCCAGCAGCCCTCTGACGGGGGGCGCCGAGACCCAGTACTTC.

In this sample, this clonotype turned up many times. CDR3 in amino acids: CASRSGTSGGSDTQYF. In DNA form, the CDR3 reads TGTGCCAGCAGATCCGGGACTAGCGGGGGATCGGATACGCAGTATTTT. V gene TRBV7-8 combines with J gene TRBJ2-3; 14 nucleotides align to TRBD2. This CDR3 region has 16 residues. Germline values: CDR1 SGHVS, CDR2 FQNEAQ. With 6 bases clipped from V and 6 bases from J, the junction kept 8 bases outside the gene matches.

This clonotype was counted only a few times. V is TRBV4-1 and J is TRBJ2-7; unclear D gene. Germline V gene sequence: CDR1 MGHRA, CDR2 YSYEKL. Trimming took 0 bases from V and 3 from J, leaving 12 bases between them. The CDR3 extends over 15 amino acids. CDR3 DNA sequence: TGCGCCAGCAGCCAAGATGCCGCGGCCGTCTACGAGCAGTACTTC. Translated: CASSQDAAAVYEQYF.

There are many counts of this clonotype. The V gene is TRBV7-2, the J gene TRBJ1-5; D remains unclear. The V end was cut by 5 bases, the J end by 0 bases, with 11 bases between. This CDR3 has 15 residues. In germline, CDR1 is SGHTA, CDR2 FQGNSA. The CDR3 DNA reads as TGTGCCAGCAGCCGGGCGGGTTATAGCAATCAGCCCCAGCATTTT. It yields the protein CASSRAGYSNQPQHF.

Worth noting for this clonotype: A read error may explain this, as a much larger clone is one base away. The chain is built from TRBV7-2 and TRBJ1-1; D unclear. The CDR3 is 11 amino acids. Germline CDR1 is SGHTA and CDR2 is FQGNSA. The CDR3 DNA follows: TGTGTCAGCAGCTTGTATACTGAAGCTTTCTTT. This gives the protein CVSSLYTEAFF.

This chain connects TRBV5-4 to TRBJ2-1, with 8 bases that match TRBD2. With V trimmed by 7 bases and J by 1 base, 4 bases remained unmatched. This CDR3 contains 14 residues. Germline V gene sequence: CDR1 SGHNT, CDR2 YYREEE (reference sequence). CDR3 sequence: CASRTSLSYNEQFF. CDR3 coding DNA: TGTGCCAGCCGGACTAGCCTATCCTACAATGAGCAGTTCTTC.

V gene TRBV24-1 combines with J gene TRBJ1-2; no clear D. Germline CDR1 KGHDR, CDR2 SFDVKD. The V gene lost 8 bases and the J gene lost 3 bases, with 9 bases spanning the gap. The CDR3 covers 12 residues. This chain's CDR3 is CATMTPDYGYTF. The CDR3 DNA follows: TGTGCCACCATGACACCTGACTATGGCTACACCTTC.

This chain links TRBV28 with TRBJ1-1; no definite D call. Per germline, CDR1 MDHEN and CDR2 SYDVKM. The CDR3 spans 15 residues. V was clipped by 3 bases and J by 1 base, with 12 bases between them. CDR3 nucleotide sequence: TGTGCCAGCAGTTTGGCCGGGTCTACGAACACTGAAGCTTTCTTT. Amino acid sequence: CASSLAGSTNTEAFF. Complete variable domain (other parts from reference TRBV28 and TRBJ1-1): DVKVTQSSRYLVKRTGEKVFLECVQDMDHENMFWYRQDPGLGLRLIYFSYDVKMKEKGDIPEGYSVSREKKERFSLILESASTNQTSMYLCASSLAGSTNTEAFFGQGTRLTVV.

The J gene is TRBJ2-7, the V gene TRBV12-3 or TRBV12-4; D is ambiguous. Between the trimmed V and J ends, which lost 6 bases and 1 base, there was a span of 13 bases. The CDR3 covers 14 residues. The CDR3 sequence: CASSLYGVSYEQYF. Written as DNA, the CDR3 is TGTGCCAGCAGCCTGTACGGCGTATCCTACGAGCAGTACTTC.

The V gene is TRBV7-6, the J gene TRBJ1-1; 7 bases align to TRBD1. The germline V gene encodes CDR1 SGHVS and CDR2 FNYEAQ. The J segment lost 5 bases and the V segment lost 5 bases, leaving 14 bases of the junction unmatched. The CDR3 has 16 amino acids. In nucleotides, the CDR3 is TGTGCCAGCAGCCTCACGGGAGGGGGCGAAAGGACTGAAGCTTTCTTT. This codes for CASSLTGGGERTEAFF.